This entry lists 19 T cell receptor beta chains sequenced from one sample in a study of T cells in Graves' hyperthyroidism and ophthalmopathy. The investigators amplified TCR beta CDR3 regions from RNA transcripts. A first-round RT-PCR of the TCR CDR3 used the HTBI primer set. TCRdb reprocessed the multiplex PCR reads with MiXCR, giving one entry per CDR3 protein. Among under 400,000 distinct CDR3 sequences listed, around 18% were seen once. Sequencing input: blood. All receptors come from a woman aged 40 to 50 with Graves' ophthalmopathy.

The chain couples TRBV6-1 to TRBJ2-7, with 7 nucleotides matching TRBD1. CDR1 is MNHNS and CDR2 is SASEGT in the germline V gene. This CDR3 comprises 15 residues. Germline trimming cut 4 bases from V and 0 bases from J; bases unmatched to any gene: 6. CDR3 DNA: TGTGCCAGCAGTGTGATACAGGGGAGCTCCTACGAGCAGTACTTC. Translating gives CASSVIQGSSYEQYF.

This clonotype was counted many times. The V and J genes are TRBV27 and TRBJ1-1; 8 bases are shared with TRBD1. The CDR3 sequence is 15 residues long. V shed 3 bases and J 1 base; nucleotides not matched to a gene: 4. Germline CDR1 MNHEY, CDR2 SMNVEV (reference sequence). Here the CDR3 DNA reads TGTGCCAGCAGTTTCTCCGGGACAGGGAACACTGAAGCTTTCTTT. Protein: CASSFSGTGNTEAFF.

Comment on this clonotype: Being one base from a much bigger clone, this may be a read error. The V gene is TRBV20-1, the J gene TRBJ2-5; 11 bases agree with TRBD2. Germline V CDR1 and CDR2: DFQATT, SNEGSKA (reference sequence). Trimming removed 8 bases from V and 7 bases from J; junction bases left unmatched: 12. The CDR3 loop spans 14 amino acids. DNA for the CDR3: TGCAGTATTCTGACTAGCGGGGTCCCAGGGACCCAGTACTTC. This translates into CSILTSGVPGTQYF.

The table lists this clonotype with many counts. The genes are TRBV19 and TRBJ1-1, with a weak D call TRBD1 (6 bases). Germline V lookup: CDR1 LNHDA, CDR2 SQIVND (reference sequence). The V end was cut by 2 bases, the J end by 2 bases, with 12 bases between. The CDR3 consists of 15 residues. CDR3 in DNA: TGTGCCAGTAGTATAAAAGGGGGAGCCAACACTGAAGCTTTCTTT. It encodes CASSIKGGANTEAFF.

V gene TRBV11-2 combines with J gene TRBJ1-5, with D possibly being TRBD1 (5 bases). V dropped 5 bases and J dropped 11 bases, with 19 bases sitting between them. Germline CDR1 SGHAT, CDR2 FQNNGV. CDR3 length equals 14 residues. CDR3 loop: CASSLPGGGQTQHF. As DNA, the CDR3 is TGTGCCAGCAGCCTCCCTGGGGGAGGACAAACCCAGCATTTT.

This clonotype was recorded at least ten times. The V and J genes are TRBV12-3 or TRBV12-4 and TRBJ1-3; the D gene is possibly TRBD1 (6 bases). V lost 3 bases to trimming and J lost 0 bases, with 12 bases between them. The CDR3 runs 16 residues. The CDR3 spells CASSFLPTGSGNTIYF. CDR3 in DNA: TGTGCCAGCAGTTTCTTGCCGACAGGCTCTGGAAACACCATATATTTT.

This clonotype was recorded at least ten times. J is TRBJ2-7 and V is TRBV6-1, with a tentative D call TRBD2 (6 bases). Deletions cut 2 bases from V and 0 bases from J, with 11 bases between. Germline CDR1 and CDR2: MNHNS and SASEGT. The CDR3 runs to 15 residues. DNA of the CDR3: TGTGCCAGCAGTGAATTCGGGGGTAGCTCCTACGAGCAGTACTTC. Encoded protein: CASSEFGGSSYEQYF.

At least ten counts were recorded for this clonotype. The genes are TRBV27 and TRBJ2-2; 9 positions match TRBD2. Germline CDR1 reads MNHEY; CDR2 reads SMNVEV (reference sequence). The CDR3 sequence is 15 residues long. V shed 10 bases, J shed 5 bases, and the junction held 11 bases outside the gene matches. The CDR3 sequence: CATHRAGGGTGELFF. CDR3 nucleotides: TGTGCCACGCACCGGGCGGGAGGGGGAACCGGGGAGCTGTTTTTT.

This clonotype has at least ten counts. The chain employs TRBV28 and TRBJ1-1, with TRBD1 matching over 7 bases. Germline V gene lookup returns CDR1 MDHEN and CDR2 SYDVKM. The CDR3 has 17 amino acids. J gave up 1 base and V 5 bases, and 13 bases lay outside the gene matches. DNA of the CDR3: TGTGCCAGCAGTCAAGGGGGCCTAAACCTACCGAACACTGAAGCTTTCTTT. It codes for CASSQGGLNLPNTEAFF.

Many counts were recorded for this clonotype. V is TRBV28 and J is TRBJ1-5; D remains ambiguous. V was trimmed by 5 bases and J by 9 bases, leaving 14 bases between them. Germline lookup yields CDR1 MDHEN and CDR2 SYDVKM. The CDR3 length is 13 residues. CDR3 amino acids: CASSIYSPWPQHF. The DNA for the CDR3 is TGTGCCAGCAGTATCTACAGTCCCTGGCCCCAGCATTTT.

This clonotype was counted at least ten times. The CDR3 loop is CASSPWGRTQETQYF. The CDR3, as DNA: TGTGCCAGCAGCCCGTGGGGCAGAACACAAGAGACCCAGTACTTC. The V and J genes are TRBV7-8 and TRBJ2-5; D perhaps matches TRBD1 (5 bases). The CDR3 length is 15 residues. Trimming left V 5 bases short and J 2 bases short, with 15 bases between. CDR1 SGHVS and CDR2 FQNEAQ come from the germline V gene. Looking up the rest from reference TRBV7-8 and TRBJ2-5 gives the full variable domain: GAGVSQSPRYKVAKRGQDVALRCDPISGHVSLFWYQQALGQGPEFLTYFQNEAQLDKSGLPSDRFFAERPEGSVSTLKIQRTQQEDSAVYLCASSPWGRTQETQYFGPGTRLLVL.

This clonotype showed up many times. The chain uses TRBV3-1 and TRBJ2-5, with D possibly TRBD1 on 5 matching bases. CDR1 LGHDT and CDR2 YNNKEL come from the germline V gene (reference sequence). V was cut by 4 bases and J by 4 bases, with 10 bases left in between. The CDR3 contains 13 residues. The CDR3 DNA reads as TGTGCCAGCAGCCCCCGGCAGGGAGAGACCCAGTACTTC. It is translated as CASSPRQGETQYF.

This clonotype was seen repeatedly, ten times or more. The rearrangement joins TRBV7-6 to TRBJ1-6; no definite D call. The CDR3 sequence is 13 residues long. CDR1 and CDR2 from the germline V gene are SGHVS and FNYEAQ. The V end was cut by 1 base, the J end by 10 bases, with 8 bases between. The CDR3 reads CASSLGTNSPLHF. For the CDR3, the DNA is TGTGCCAGCAGCTTAGGGACCAACTCACCCCTCCACTTT.

The V gene is TRBV20-1, the J gene TRBJ1-1; 7 bases agree with TRBD1. The CDR3 has 14 residues. Germline V gene lookup returns CDR1 DFQATT and CDR2 SNEGSKA (reference sequence). The trim removed 8 bases at V and 8 bases at J, leaving 17 bases unmatched. Here the CDR3 DNA reads TGCAGTTTCAGGCCGGCGGGTCCGGGACAGGAAGCTTTCTTT. Amino acid sequence: CSFRPAGPGQEAFF.

This clonotype was recorded many times. This rearrangement joins TRBV6-5 to TRBJ2-5, with unresolved D. V was shortened by 0 bases and J by 5 bases, with 10 bases between the two germline ends. This CDR3 has 14 amino acids. The V gene's germline CDR1 is MNHEY and CDR2 SVGAGI. The CDR3 protein is CASSYSNVGETQYF. Here the CDR3 DNA reads TGTGCCAGCAGTTACTCGAACGTGGGGGAGACCCAGTACTTC.

This clonotype has a count of ten or more. This chain links TRBV6-1 with TRBJ1-5, with D tentatively TRBD1 (6 bases). The CDR3 loop spans 14 amino acids. Germline V gene lookup returns CDR1 MNHNS and CDR2 SASEGT. The ends were cut back, 3 bases at V and 5 bases at J, with 11 bases in the middle. The DNA for the CDR3 is TGTGCCAGCAGTGAGGGGCCAGGGGATCAGCCCCAGCATTTT. Residues: CASSEGPGDQPQHF.

In its sample, this clonotype was seen many times. The rearrangement joins TRBV4-1 to TRBJ1-1, with 8 bases aligning to TRBD1. The V and J ends lost 3 bases and 1 base, in that order; junction bases with no gene match: 4. Germline CDR1 and CDR2: MGHRA and YSYEKL. This CDR3 contains 15 residues. CDR3 region: CASSQMTGANTEAFF. The CDR3 DNA reads TGCGCCAGCAGCCAGATGACAGGGGCGAACACTGAAGCTTTCTTT.

This clonotype was found many times. The genes are TRBV6-5 and TRBJ1-2, with D hard to call. V shed 7 bases and J shed 3 bases, with 15 bases lying between them. The CDR3 sequence is 14 residues long. Looked up from germline, CDR1 is MNHEY and CDR2 is SVGAGI. CDR3 region: CASTPRRFDYGYTF. CDR3 nucleotides: TGTGCCAGCACCCCCCGTCGATTTGACTATGGCTACACCTTC.

Ten or more counts support this clonotype. The V call is TRBV7-2, the J call TRBJ2-2; 9 nucleotides line up with TRBD2. Germline assignment: CDR1 SGHTA and CDR2 FQGNSA. The V segment lost 4 bases and the J segment 2 bases; nucleotides outside the gene matches: 2. The CDR3 spans 15 residues. Written as DNA, the CDR3 is TGTGCCAGCAGCTGGACTAGCGCAAACACCGGGGAGCTGTTTTTT. It yields the protein CASSWTSANTGELFF.